This entry lists 5 T cell receptor beta chains sequenced from one sample in a study of cytomegalovirus exposure and HLA in healthy donors. Use of 60 Vbeta and 13 Jbeta primers characterized the PCR. Libraries were prepared by immunoSEQ multiplex PCR; TCRdb keeps only in-frame clonotypes and omits some of them. The sample has more than 90,000 clones; roughly four fifths are singletons. Sequences were obtained from PBMCs. These receptors all come from a middle-aged man in good health and CMV-seropositive.

J is TRBJ2-7 and V is TRBV27; 7 positions agree with TRBD1. The length of the CDR3 is 16 residues. Unmatched junction bases numbered 9, after V lost 4 bases and J lost 0 bases. Germline values: CDR1 MNHEY, CDR2 SMNVEV (reference sequence). The CDR3 loop is CASSYSRGQTSYEQYF. For the CDR3, the DNA is TGTGCCAGCAGTTACTCCAGGGGACAGACCTCCTACGAGCAGTACTTC.

The CDR3 bases are TGTGCCAGCAGCTTGACGGCGGGGGGAGGGAATGAGCAGTTCTTC. Protein product: CASSLTAGGGNEQFF. The chain links TRBV5-4 to TRBJ2-1, with 8 nucleotides matching TRBD2. Trimming cost V 1 base and J 7 bases; bases outside gene matches: 7. Germline V gives CDR1 SGHNT, CDR2 YYREEE (reference sequence). The CDR3 sequence is 15 residues long.

The chain employs TRBV5-4 and TRBJ1-6, with TRBD1 as a possible D gene (5 bases). CDR1 and CDR2 from the germline V gene are SGHNT and YYREEE (reference sequence). The V gene lost 3 bases and the J gene lost 10 bases, with 20 bases spanning the gap. CDR3 length: 16 residues. The CDR3 loop reads CASSSSGGGSISPLHF. In DNA, the CDR3 is TGTGCCAGCAGCTCCTCCGGGGGAGGGTCAATCTCACCCCTCCACTTT.

The chain combines TRBV7-9 with TRBJ2-1; TRBD2 matches at 7 bases. CDR3 length equals 15 residues. Germline CDR1 SEHNR, CDR2 FQNEAQ (reference sequence). Losses at the gene ends were 6 bases for V and 1 base for J; bases not matched to a gene: 6. CDR3 amino acids: CASSSSGESYNEQFF. The CDR3, as DNA: TGTGCCAGCAGTTCGAGCGGGGAGTCCTACAATGAGCAGTTCTTC.

This clone has just a few counts. Since a far larger clone is one base different, this is likely a read error. The J gene is TRBJ2-3, the V gene TRBV6-5; D remains unclear. CDR3 length: 13 amino acids. Per the germline V gene, CDR1 is MNHEY and CDR2 is SVGAGI. With 5 bases removed from V and 6 bases from J, the gap between germline ends came to 12 bases. CDR3 nucleotides: TGTGCCAGCAGTCTCTTACCGAGGGATACGCAGTATTTT. Translating gives CASSLLPRDTQYF.